This TCR beta chain is from a study of shared clonotypes between healthy human individuals. General study results and limits: A small donor pool kept down the genetic and exposure-history diversity that was represented.

Around 30,000 T cell genomes (around 0.2 ug DNA) went into each sorted-subset replicate. Generated by immunoSEQ multiplex PCR, the TCRdb table keeps only in-frame clones and is missing some. The data show some 2,000,000 clones, with about 94% seen just once and roughly 1% held by the top ten. Trimming took 5 bases from V and 0 from J, leaving 8 bases between them. Germline assignment: CDR1 MNHEY and CDR2 SMNVEV (reference sequence). The CDR3 runs to 14 residues. Naive CD8 isolation took CD45RO-negative cells positively selected for CCR7 and excluded terminally differentiated effector memory CD45RA+ cells. Turning to this clone: Its antigen is not identified.

The chain recombines TRBV27 with TRBJ2-1; D call uncertain. Sample: naive CD8+ T cells sorted from blood. The receptor was derived from a man aged 18 to 29 in good health. CDR3 in DNA: TGTGCCAGCAGTAAGGCAGCCTCCTACAATGAGCAGTTCTTC. It codes for CASSKAASYNEQFF.